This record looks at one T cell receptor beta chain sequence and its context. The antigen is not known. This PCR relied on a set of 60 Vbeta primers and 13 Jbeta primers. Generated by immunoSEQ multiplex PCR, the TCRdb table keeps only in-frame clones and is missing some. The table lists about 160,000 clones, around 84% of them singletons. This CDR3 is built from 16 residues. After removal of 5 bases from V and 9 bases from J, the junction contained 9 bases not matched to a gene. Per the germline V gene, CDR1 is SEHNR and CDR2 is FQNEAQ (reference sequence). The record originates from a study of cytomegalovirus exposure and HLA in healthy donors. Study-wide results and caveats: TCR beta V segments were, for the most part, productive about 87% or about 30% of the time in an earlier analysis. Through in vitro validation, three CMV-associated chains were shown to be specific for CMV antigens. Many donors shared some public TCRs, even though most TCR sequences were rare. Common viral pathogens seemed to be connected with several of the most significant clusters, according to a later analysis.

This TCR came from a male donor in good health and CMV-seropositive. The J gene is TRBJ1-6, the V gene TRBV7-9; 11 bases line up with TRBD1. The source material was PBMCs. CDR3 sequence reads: CASSVPAGTGGSPLHF. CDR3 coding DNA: TGTGCCAGCAGCGTCCCGGCAGGGACAGGGGGTTCACCCCTCCACTTT.